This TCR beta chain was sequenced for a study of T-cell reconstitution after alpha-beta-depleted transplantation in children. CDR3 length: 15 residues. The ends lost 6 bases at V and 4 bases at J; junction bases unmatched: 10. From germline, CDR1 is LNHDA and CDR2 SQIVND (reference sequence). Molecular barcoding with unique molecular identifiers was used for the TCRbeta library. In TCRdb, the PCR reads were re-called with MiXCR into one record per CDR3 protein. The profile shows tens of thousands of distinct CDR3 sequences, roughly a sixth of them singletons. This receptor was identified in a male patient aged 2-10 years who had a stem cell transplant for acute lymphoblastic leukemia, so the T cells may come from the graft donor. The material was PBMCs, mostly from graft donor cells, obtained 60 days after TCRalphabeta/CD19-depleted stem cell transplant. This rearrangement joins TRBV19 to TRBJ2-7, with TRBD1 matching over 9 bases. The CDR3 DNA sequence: TGTGCCAGTAGCCTGCAAGACAGGGGGAGGTACGAGCAGTACTTC. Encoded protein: CASSLQDRGRYEQYF. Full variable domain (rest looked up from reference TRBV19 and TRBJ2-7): DGGITQSPKYLFRKEGQNVTLSCEQNLNHDAMYWYRQDPGQGLRLIYYSQIVNDFQKGDIAEGYSVSREKKESFPLTVTSAQKNPTAFYLCASSLQDRGRYEQYFGPGTRLTVT.